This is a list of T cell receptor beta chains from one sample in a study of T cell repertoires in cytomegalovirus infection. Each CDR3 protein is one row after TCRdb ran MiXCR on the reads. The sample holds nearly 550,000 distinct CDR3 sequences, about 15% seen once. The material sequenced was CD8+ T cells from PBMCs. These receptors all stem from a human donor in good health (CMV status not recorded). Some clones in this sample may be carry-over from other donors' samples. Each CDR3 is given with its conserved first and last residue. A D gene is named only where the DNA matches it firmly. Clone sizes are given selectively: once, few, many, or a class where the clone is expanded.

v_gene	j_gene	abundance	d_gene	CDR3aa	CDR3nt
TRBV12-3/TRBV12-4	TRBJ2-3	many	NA	CASSLMVLGPEETTTDTQYF	TGTGCCAGCAGTTTAATGGTCCTGGGACCGGAGGAGACCACCACAGATACGCAGTATTTT
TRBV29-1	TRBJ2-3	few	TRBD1	CSVLGQGGTDTQYF	TGCAGCGTCCTCGGACAGGGGGGAACAGATACGCAGTATTTT
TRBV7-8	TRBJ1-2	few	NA	CASSLVGRGRGYTF	TGTGCCAGCAGCTTAGTCGGCAGGGGAAGGGGCTACACCTTC
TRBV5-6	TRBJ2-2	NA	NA	CASSFSRELFF	TGTGCCAGCAGCTTTTCCCGGGAGCTGTTTTTT
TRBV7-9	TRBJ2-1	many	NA	CASSSQYNEQFF	TGTGCCAGCAGCTCACAATACAATGAGCAGTTCTTC
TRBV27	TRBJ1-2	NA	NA	CASSMTRNYGYTF	TGTGCCAGCAGTATGACTAGGAACTATGGCTACACCTTC
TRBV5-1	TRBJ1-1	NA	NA	CASSYDWTEMNTEAFF	TGCGCCAGCAGCTACGACTGGACGGAGATGAACACTGAAGCTTTCTTT
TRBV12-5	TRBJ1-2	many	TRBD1	CASGPGQGEIYGYTF	TGTGCTAGTGGACCCGGACAGGGCGAAATTTATGGCTACACCTTC
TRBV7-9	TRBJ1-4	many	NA	CASSSVGGANEKLFF	TGTGCCAGCAGCTCTGTCGGGGGAGCTAATGAAAAACTGTTTTTT
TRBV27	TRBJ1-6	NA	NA	CASSSPQEVGSYNSPLHF	TGTGCCAGCAGCTCCCCCCAAGAAGTGGGCTCCTATAATTCACCCCTCCACTTT
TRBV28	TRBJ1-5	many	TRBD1	CASSLVQGSNQPQHF	TGTGCCAGCAGTTTAGTACAGGGGAGCAATCAGCCCCAGCATTTT
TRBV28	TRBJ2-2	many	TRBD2	CASTQGLAGTGELFF	TGTGCCAGCACCCAGGGGCTAGCGGGCACCGGGGAGCTGTTTTTT
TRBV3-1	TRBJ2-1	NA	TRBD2	CASSHQGSGGARGTYNEQFF	TGTGCCAGCAGCCACCAGGGTAGCGGGGGGGCTAGGGGGACCTACAATGAGCAGTTCTTC
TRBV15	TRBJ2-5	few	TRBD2	CATSRGTSGQETQYF	TGTGCCACCAGCAGAGGGACTAGCGGACAAGAGACCCAGTACTTC
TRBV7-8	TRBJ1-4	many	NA	CATRSAEKLFF	TGTGCCACCCGGTCAGCTGAAAAACTGTTTTTT
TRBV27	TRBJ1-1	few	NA	CASSHPGPGLTEAFF	TGTGCCAGCAGTCATCCGGGCCCGGGATTGACTGAAGCTTTCTTT
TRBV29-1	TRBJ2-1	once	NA	CSAKWGASYNEQFF	TGCAGCGCTAAATGGGGGGCTTCCTACAATGAGCAGTTCTTC
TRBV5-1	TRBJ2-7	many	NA	CASSFRLGWPYEQYF	TGCGCCAGCAGCTTTCGGTTGGGGTGGCCCTACGAGCAGTACTTC
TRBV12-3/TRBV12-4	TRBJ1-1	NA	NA	CASSYSRGGVNNEAFF	TGTGCCAGTAGTTATTCCAGGGGCGGAGTGAACAATGAAGCTTTCTTT
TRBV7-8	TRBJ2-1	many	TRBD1	CASSSSDDRGRKFF	TGTGCCAGCAGCTCGTCCGACGACAGGGGCCGCAAGTTCTTC
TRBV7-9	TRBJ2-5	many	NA	CASSYQGGETQYF	TGTGCCAGCAGCTACCAGGGAGGAGAGACCCAGTACTTC
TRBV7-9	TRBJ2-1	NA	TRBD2	CASSGWSGLAGEFF	TGTGCCAGCAGCGGATGGTCGGGACTAGCAGGGGAGTTCTTC
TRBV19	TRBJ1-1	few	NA	CASSIVPGANTEAFF	TGTGCCAGTAGTATAGTCCCAGGGGCAAACACTGAAGCTTTCTTT
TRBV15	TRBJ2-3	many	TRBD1	CATSRGQGDTDTQYF	TGTGCCACCAGCAGGGGACAGGGAGACACAGATACGCAGTATTTT
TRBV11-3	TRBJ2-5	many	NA	CASSLGTGNQETQYF	TGTGCCAGCAGCTTAGGGACGGGGAACCAAGAGACCCAGTACTTC
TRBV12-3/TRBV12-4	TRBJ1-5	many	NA	CASSLRGGQPQHF	TGTGCCAGCAGTTTGAGAGGGGGTCAGCCCCAGCATTTT
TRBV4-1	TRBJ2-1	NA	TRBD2	CASSQVGSGSLLYNEQFF	TGCGCCAGCAGCCAAGTGGGGAGCGGGAGCCTCCTGTACAATGAGCAGTTCTTC
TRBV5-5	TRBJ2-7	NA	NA	CASSPTWTEDYEQYF	TGTGCCAGCAGCCCGACATGGACAGAAGACTACGAGCAGTACTTC
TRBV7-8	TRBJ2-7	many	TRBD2	CASSLGQLAGVGDEQYF	TGTGCCAGCAGCTTAGGGCAACTAGCGGGAGTCGGCGACGAGCAGTACTTC
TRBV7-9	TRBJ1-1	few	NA	CASSLVGQGINTEAFF	TGTGCCAGCAGCTTAGTAGGTCAGGGAATAAACACTGAAGCTTTCTTT
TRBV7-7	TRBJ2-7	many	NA	CASSLAYAYEQYF	TGTGCTAGCAGCTTAGCGTATGCCTACGAGCAGTACTTC
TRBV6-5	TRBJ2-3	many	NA	CASSYSLEGLDTQYF	TGTGCCAGCAGTTACTCGCTAGAGGGGCTGGATACGCAGTATTTT
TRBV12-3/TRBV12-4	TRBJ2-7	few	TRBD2	CASSWSGRRSYEQYF	TGTGCCAGCAGTTGGAGCGGGAGGCGTTCCTACGAGCAGTACTTC
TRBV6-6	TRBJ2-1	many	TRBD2	CASSYSSGTSGRGSYNEQFF	TGTGCCAGCAGTTACTCGTCTGGGACTAGCGGGAGGGGCTCCTACAATGAGCAGTTCTTC
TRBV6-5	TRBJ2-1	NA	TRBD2	CATLGGEGGEQFF	TGTGCCACGCTCGGCGGGGAGGGCGGTGAGCAGTTCTTC
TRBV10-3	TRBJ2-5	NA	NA	CAISGGKGGAGETQYF	TGTGCCATCAGTGGTGGTAAAGGAGGCGCGGGTGAGACCCAGTACTTC
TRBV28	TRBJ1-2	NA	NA	CASSLRHASYGYTF	TGTGCCAGCAGTTTAAGACACGCGTCCTATGGCTACACCTTC
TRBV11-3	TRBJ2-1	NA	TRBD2	CASSFSPLAGEDGEQFF	TGTGCCAGCAGCTTTTCTCCCTTAGCGGGAGAAGACGGTGAGCAGTTCTTC
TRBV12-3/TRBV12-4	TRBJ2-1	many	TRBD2	CASSPVERESAEQFF	TGTGCCAGCAGTCCTGTGGAGCGGGAGTCGGCTGAGCAGTTCTTC
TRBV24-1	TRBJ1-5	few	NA	CATSDLRGKRCWGSNQPQHF	TGTGCCACCAGTGATTTGCGGGGTAAGAGGTGCTGGGGGAGCAATCAGCCCCAGCATTTT
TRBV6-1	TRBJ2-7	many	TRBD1	CASSEVDRAYEQYF	TGTGCCAGCAGTGAAGTTGACAGGGCCTACGAGCAGTACTTC
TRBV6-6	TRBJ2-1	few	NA	CASSFLQNEQFF	TGTGCCAGCAGTTTTCTGCAGAATGAGCAGTTCTTC